The text below deals with one TCR beta chain. Method: immunoSEQ multiplex PCR; TCRdb's copy keeps in-frame clones and lacks some. The sample lists tens of thousands of clones, 90% to 95% occurring once. Germline CDR1 MNHEY, CDR2 SVGAGI. V dropped 2 bases and J dropped 3 bases, with 10 bases sitting between them. This CDR3 contains 14 residues. The data derive from a study of control samples from healthy donors and cancer patients. The V and J genes are TRBV6-5 and TRBJ1-2, with D possibly matching TRBD1 (6 bases). The sequenced sample was blood. The origin of this receptor is a woman aged 30 to 39 in good health. CDR3 nucleotides: TGTGCCAGCAGTTACACACAGGGTTACTATGGCTACACCTTC. Translation: CASSYTQGYYGYTF.